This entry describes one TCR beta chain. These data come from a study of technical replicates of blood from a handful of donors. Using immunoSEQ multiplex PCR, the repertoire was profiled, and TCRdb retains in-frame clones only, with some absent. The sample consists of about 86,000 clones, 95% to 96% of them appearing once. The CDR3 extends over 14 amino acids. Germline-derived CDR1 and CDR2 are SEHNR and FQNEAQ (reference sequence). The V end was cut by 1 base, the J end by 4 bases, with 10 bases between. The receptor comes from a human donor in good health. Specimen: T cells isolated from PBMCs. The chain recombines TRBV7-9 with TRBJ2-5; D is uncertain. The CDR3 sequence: CASSLDTSLETQYF. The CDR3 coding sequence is TGTGCCAGCAGCTTAGACACCTCATTAGAGACCCAGTACTTC.